This T cell receptor beta chain was documented in a study of shared clonotypes between healthy human individuals. The CDR3 totals 15 residues. Trimming removed 1 base from V and 2 bases from J; junction bases left unmatched: 4. In germline, CDR1 is MNHEY, CDR2 SMNVEV (reference sequence). Here immunoSEQ multiplex PCR was the method, and the copy in TCRdb shows in-frame clones only, minus some. Of under 2,000,000 clones in the sample, about 95% were seen once. Naive CD8 isolation took CD45RO-negative cells positively selected for CCR7 and excluded terminally differentiated effector memory CD45RA+ cells.

The rearrangement links TRBV27 to TRBJ2-7, with 8 bases identical to TRBD2. The sequence came from a man aged 18 to 29 in good health. The material sequenced was naive CD8+ T cells sorted from blood. The DNA for the CDR3 is TGTGCCAGCAGTTTATATAGCGGGGCCCCCTACGAGCAGTACTTC. It encodes CASSLYSGAPYEQYF.